The 23 T cell receptor beta chains listed next were all sequenced from one sample in a study of T-cell reconstitution after alpha-beta-depleted transplantation in children. Unique molecular identifiers were incorporated when the TCRbeta library was constructed. From the PCR reads, TCRdb called clonotypes with MiXCR, one entry per CDR3 protein. This table holds 580,000 or so distinct CDR3 sequences, roughly 23% found once. This sample comprised PBMCs, mostly from graft donor cells, obtained 360 days after TCRalphabeta/CD19-depleted stem cell transplant. The receptors stem from a boy younger than two who had a stem cell transplant for acute myeloid leukemia, so the T cells may come from the graft donor.

This clonotype was seen only a few times. This chain uses TRBV4-2 with TRBJ2-1, with D possibly being TRBD1 (7 bases). The CDR3 consists of 16 residues. Germline CDR1 reads LGHNA; CDR2 reads YNFKEQ. V shed 1 base and J shed 3 bases, with 13 bases lying between them. The CDR3 sequence is CASSQGGDRYYNEQFF. CDR3 nucleotide sequence: TGTGCCAGCAGCCAAGGGGGGGACAGATACTACAATGAGCAGTTCTTC.

This clonotype has at least ten counts. This sequence joins TRBV2 and TRBJ2-7; D unresolved. CDR1 is SNHLY, CDR2 FYNNEI, per germline. The CDR3 spans 12 residues. Trimming took off 6 bases at V and 3 bases at J, with 9 bases between the two ends. CDR3 bases: TGTGCCAGCAGGCTCGACCTCTACGAGCAGTACTTC. Translated, it gives CASRLDLYEQYF.

This clonotype has a count of ten or more. The chain has TRBV29-1 and TRBJ2-7; a weak D match, TRBD1 (5 bases). The CDR3 is 18 residues long. Per germline, CDR1 SQVTM and CDR2 ANQGSEA. Trimming took 7 bases from V and 1 from J, leaving 29 bases between them. CDR3 coding DNA: TGCAGCGGGTACAGGTGGAGACAAGGCTTCCTAAGATCCTACGAGCAGTACGTC. It specifies CSGYRWRQGFLRSYEQYV.

The chain employs TRBV12-3 or TRBV12-4 and TRBJ2-3; 8 bases line up with TRBD1. The CDR3 consists of 16 residues. V shed 4 bases, J shed 1 base, and the junction held 7 bases outside the gene matches. The CDR3 protein is CASSSLRGRRTDTQYF. The CDR3 nucleotides read TGTGCCAGCAGTTCTCTCAGGGGGCGCCGCACAGATACGCAGTATTTT.

This clonotype has ten or more counts. The chain employs TRBV27 and TRBJ1-6; D gene uncertain. V gave up 0 bases and J gave up 3 bases, with 18 bases separating them. The CDR3 is 19 amino acids. CDR1 is MNHEY and CDR2 is SMNVEV in the germline V gene (reference sequence). The CDR3 is CASSLSSRWGSGYNSPLHF. In DNA, the CDR3 is TGTGCCAGCAGTTTATCATCAAGGTGGGGATCCGGCTATAATTCACCCCTCCACTTT.

The chain uses TRBV2 and TRBJ2-2; D may be TRBD1 (6 bases). Trimming stripped 3 bases from V and 3 bases from J, with 8 bases between. Looked up from germline, CDR1 is SNHLY and CDR2 is FYNNEI. The CDR3 is 14 residues long. CDR3: CASSDAGDTGELFF. The CDR3, as DNA: TGTGCCAGCAGTGATGCAGGGGACACCGGGGAGCTGTTTTTT.

This chain links TRBV13 with TRBJ2-1; 10 positions agree with TRBD1. There are 19 residues in the CDR3. V shed 4 bases and J 8 bases; nucleotides not matched to a gene: 20. The germline CDR1 and CDR2 sequences are PRHDT and FYEKMQ (reference sequence). CDR3 amino acids: CASSSGTGDVPHQRDEQFF. CDR3 DNA sequence: TGTGCCAGCAGCTCCGGGACAGGGGACGTACCCCATCAGCGGGATGAGCAGTTCTTC.

This clonotype was observed a few times. This chain uses TRBV20-1 with TRBJ2-5; perhaps D is TRBD1 or TRBD2 (5 bases each). Deletions cut 5 bases from V and 4 bases from J, with 14 bases between. The CDR3 consists of 13 residues. Germline V gene sequence: CDR1 DFQATT, CDR2 SNEGSKA (reference sequence). DNA for the CDR3: TGCAGTGCTTTTAAGCCAGGGACAGAGACCCAGTACTTC. The encoded protein is CSAFKPGTETQYF.

The table lists this clonotype with a few counts. The chain is built from TRBV24-1 and TRBJ2-1; TRBD1 aligns across 8 bases. Germline V CDR1 and CDR2: KGHDR, SFDVKD. The CDR3 covers 16 residues. V was clipped by 4 bases and J by 2 bases; unmatched bases: 6. The CDR3 sequence is CATSDATGVAYNEQFF. The CDR3 DNA sequence: TGTGCCACCAGTGACGCGACAGGGGTTGCCTACAATGAGCAGTTCTTC.

This clonotype was recorded many times. The gene calls are TRBV29-1 and TRBJ2-2, with 7 bases identical to TRBD1. Germline assignment: CDR1 SQVTM and CDR2 ANQGSEA. V was pared by 3 bases and J by 4 bases, with 5 bases of the junction left unmatched. The CDR3 has 14 residues. The chain's CDR3 is CSVEKGAATGELFF. The CDR3 region has the DNA TGCAGCGTTGAGAAGGGGGCGGCCACCGGGGAGCTGTTTTTT.

The chain couples TRBV12-5 to TRBJ2-3; no reliable D call. V lost 5 bases and J 3 bases, leaving 6 bases between the germline ends. The CDR3 loop spans 12 amino acids. Per the germline V gene, CDR1 is LGHNT and CDR2 is FRNRAP. In nucleotides, the CDR3 is TGTGCTAGTGGTCCGCGGACAGATACGCAGTATTTT. Translated, it gives CASGPRTDTQYF.

The rearrangement joins TRBV11-1 to TRBJ2-6, with 8 nucleotides matching TRBD1. Losses at the gene ends were 0 bases for V and 0 bases for J; bases not matched to a gene: 4. This CDR3 region has 18 residues. Germline CDR1 SGHAT, CDR2 FQDESV (reference sequence). The CDR3 region has the DNA TGTGCCAGCAGCTTAGCGCGCGGACAGGGCTCTGGGGCCAACGTCCTGACTTTC. It encodes CASSLARGQGSGANVLTF.

This clonotype was detected only a few times. This chain uses TRBV7-2 with TRBJ2-3; TRBD2 matches 10 bases. CDR1 is SGHTA and CDR2 is FQGNSA in the germline V gene. This CDR3 comprises 17 residues. V lost 2 bases and J lost 2; bases outside the gene matches: 7. The CDR3 is CASSLPASGGHTDTQYF. The DNA for the CDR3 is TGTGCCAGCAGCTTACCCGCTAGCGGGGGCCACACAGATACGCAGTATTTT.

As concerns this clonotype: Since the CDR3 does not end with the conserved phenylalanine or tryptophan, this likely comes from a read error. It is unclear where the CDR3 begins or ends on the DNA, so no DNA is shown, and the CDR3 is as TCRdb lists it. The chain combines TRBV20-1 with TRBJ2-1; TRBD2 reflects the table's D call only, with no check against the DNA. Counting both end residues, the CDR3 totals 13 amino acids. Per the germline V gene, CDR1 is DFQATT and CDR2 is SNEGSKA (reference sequence). The CDR3 spells CSARTLDAGGFIV.

This clonotype was counted between two and nine times. In DNA form, the CDR3 reads TGTGCCAGCAGTTTAGCCGACTGGGGCGAGCAGTACGTC. Protein sequence: CASSLADWGEQYV. V gene TRBV12-3 or TRBV12-4 combines with J gene TRBJ2-7; no reliable D call. CDR3 length equals 13 residues. Between the trimmed V and J ends, which lost 0 bases and 6 bases, there was a span of 9 bases.

There are a few counts of this clonotype. This chain links TRBV19 with TRBJ2-7; D may match TRBD1 or TRBD2 (5 bases each). V was trimmed by 1 base and J by 5 bases, leaving 12 bases between them. Germline V gives CDR1 LNHDA, CDR2 SQIVND (reference sequence). This CDR3 spans 14 amino acids. The chain's CDR3 is CASSIGQGANEQYF. The DNA of the CDR3 is TGTGCCAGTAGTATAGGGCAGGGAGCTAACGAGCAGTACTTC.

This clonotype was seen more than once but under ten times. V is TRBV20-1 and J is TRBJ2-7; TRBD2 might be the D (7 bases). This CDR3 region has 14 residues. CDR1 is DFQATT and CDR2 is SNEGSKA in the germline V gene (reference sequence). Trimming shortened V by 4 bases and J by 2 bases, and 15 bases separated the two germline ends. CDR3 nucleotides: TGCAGTGCTACCCTAGGGGGGGCGGCCTACGAGCAGTACGTC. Translating gives CSATLGGAAYEQYV.

This clonotype was observed a few times. The rearrangement uses TRBV15 and TRBJ2-3, with 11 bases identical to TRBD2. Germline CDR1 reads LNHNV; CDR2 reads YYDKDF (reference sequence). Losses at the gene ends were 0 bases for V and 7 bases for J; bases not matched to a gene: 9. There are 17 residues in the CDR3. The CDR3 nucleotides read TGTGCCACCAGCAGAGATCGTACTAGCGGGGGCTTCCATACGCAGTATTTT. It translates to CATSRDRTSGGFHTQYF.

The chain has TRBV4-3 and TRBJ2-2; D is undetermined. There are 14 residues in the CDR3. The germline V gene encodes CDR1 LGHNA and CDR2 YSLEER. V was cut by 1 base and J by 5 bases, with 8 bases left in between. The CDR3 here is CASSQGRQTGELFF. The CDR3 nucleotides are TGCGCCAGCAGCCAAGGAAGGCAGACCGGGGAGCTGTTTTTT.

This clonotype was observed a few times. The genes are TRBV20-1 and TRBJ2-5; D unclear. Germline V gives CDR1 DFQATT, CDR2 SNEGSKA (reference sequence). The CDR3 loop spans 11 amino acids. V was shortened by 7 bases and J by 5 bases, with 11 bases between the two germline ends. The CDR3 DNA sequence: TGCAGTGAGCCGAACTTGGAGACCCAGTACTTC. Translated: CSEPNLETQYF.

The V and J genes are TRBV20-1 and TRBJ2-4; the D gene is possibly TRBD2 (6 bases). CDR1 is DFQATT and CDR2 is SNEGSKA in the germline V gene (reference sequence). This CDR3 has 18 amino acids. V was shortened by 5 bases and J by 0 bases, with 23 bases between the two germline ends. The CDR3 protein is CSASHFWGDFLAKNIQYF. CDR3 in DNA: TGCAGTGCTTCCCATTTTTGGGGGGATTTTTTAGCCAAAAACATTCAGTACTTC.

In its sample, this clonotype was seen a few times. This rearrangement joins TRBV7-9 to TRBJ2-1, with D possibly being TRBD1 or TRBD2 (7 bases each). Germline CDR1 and CDR2: SEHNR and FQNEAQ (reference sequence). Trimming took off 8 bases at V and 3 bases at J, with 17 bases between the two ends. This CDR3 has 15 amino acids. The CDR3 sequence: CASGSQGTNYNEQFF. CDR3 DNA: TGTGCCAGCGGTTCACAGGGGACTAACTACAATGAGCAGTTCTTC.

J is TRBJ1-2 and V is TRBV28; possibly TRBD1 for D (6 bases). Germline V gives CDR1 MDHEN, CDR2 SYDVKM. This CDR3 has 15 residues. The V end lost 2 bases, the J end lost 4 bases, and 14 bases lay between the germline ends. CDR3 sequence reads: CASSLQAGVPYGYTF. DNA of the CDR3: TGTGCCAGCAGTTTACAGGCAGGGGTTCCCTATGGCTACACCTTC.